What follows are 2 T cell receptor beta chains derived from one specimen sequenced in a study of blood T cell repertoires in COVID-19. Sequenced by immunoSEQ multiplex PCR; TCRdb stores in-frame clones only, minus some. The data hold over 100,000 clones, with approximately 86% observed a single time. Input material: peripheral blood. The receptors shown here come from a woman in her seventies with COVID-19, enrolled during active disease.

The rearrangement joins TRBV24-1 to TRBJ1-2; weak D call: TRBD1 (6 bases). Germline V gene lookup returns CDR1 KGHDR and CDR2 SFDVKD. The CDR3 length is 14 residues. V gave up 5 bases and J gave up 4 bases, with 13 bases separating them. CDR3 bases: TGTGCCACCAGTGGTACTGGGGGCGTCTATGGCTACACCTTC. This sequence encodes CATSGTGGVYGYTF.

The chain carries TRBV5-1 and TRBJ2-7, with 7 nucleotides matching TRBD1. Germline assignment: CDR1 SGHRS and CDR2 YFSETQ. Unmatched junction bases numbered 12, after V lost 2 bases and J lost 7 bases. The CDR3 has 15 amino acids. This CDR3 is CASSFEGGTAREQYF. CDR3 in DNA: TGCGCCAGCAGCTTTGAAGGTGGGACAGCCAGGGAGCAGTACTTC.